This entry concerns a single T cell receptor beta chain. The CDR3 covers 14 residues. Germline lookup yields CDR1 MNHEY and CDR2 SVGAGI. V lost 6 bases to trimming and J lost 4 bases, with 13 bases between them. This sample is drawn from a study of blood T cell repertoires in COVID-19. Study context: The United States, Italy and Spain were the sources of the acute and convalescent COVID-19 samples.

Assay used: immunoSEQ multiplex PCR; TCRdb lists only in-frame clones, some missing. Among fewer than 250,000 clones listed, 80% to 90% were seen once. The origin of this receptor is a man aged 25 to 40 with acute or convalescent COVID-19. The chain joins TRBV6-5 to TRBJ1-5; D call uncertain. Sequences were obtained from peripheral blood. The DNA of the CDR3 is TGTGCCAGCAGCTCCGTGAGGGCTAATCAGCCCCAGCATTTT. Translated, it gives CASSSVRANQPQHF.